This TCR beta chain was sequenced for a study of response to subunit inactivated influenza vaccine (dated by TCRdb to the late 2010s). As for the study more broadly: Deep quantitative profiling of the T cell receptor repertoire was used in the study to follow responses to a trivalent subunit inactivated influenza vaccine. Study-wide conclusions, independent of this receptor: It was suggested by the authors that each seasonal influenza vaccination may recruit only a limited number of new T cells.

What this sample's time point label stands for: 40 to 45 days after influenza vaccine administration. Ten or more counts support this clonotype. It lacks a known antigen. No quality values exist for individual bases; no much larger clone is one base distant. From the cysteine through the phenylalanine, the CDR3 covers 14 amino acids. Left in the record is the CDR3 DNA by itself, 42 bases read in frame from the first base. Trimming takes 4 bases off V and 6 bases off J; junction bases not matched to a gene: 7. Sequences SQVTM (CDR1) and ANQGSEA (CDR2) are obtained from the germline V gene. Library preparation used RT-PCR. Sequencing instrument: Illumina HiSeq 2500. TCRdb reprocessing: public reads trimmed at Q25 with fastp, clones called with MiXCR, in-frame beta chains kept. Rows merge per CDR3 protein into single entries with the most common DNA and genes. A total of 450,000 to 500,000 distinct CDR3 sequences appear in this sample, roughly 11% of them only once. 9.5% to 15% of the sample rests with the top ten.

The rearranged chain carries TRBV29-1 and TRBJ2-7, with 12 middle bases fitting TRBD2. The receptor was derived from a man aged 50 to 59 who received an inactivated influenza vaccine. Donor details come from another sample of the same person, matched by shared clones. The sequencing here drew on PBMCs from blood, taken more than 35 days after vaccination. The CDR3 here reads CSVGTSGRSGEQYF. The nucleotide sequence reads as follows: TGCAGCGTTGGTACTAGCGGGAGGAGCGGCGAGCAGTACTTC.